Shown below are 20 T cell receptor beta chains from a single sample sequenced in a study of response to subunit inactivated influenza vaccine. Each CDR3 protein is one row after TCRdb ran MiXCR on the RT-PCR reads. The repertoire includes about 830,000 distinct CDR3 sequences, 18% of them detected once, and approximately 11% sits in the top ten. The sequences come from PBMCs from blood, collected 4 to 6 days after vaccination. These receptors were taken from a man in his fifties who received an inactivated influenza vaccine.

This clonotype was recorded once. The CDR3 nucleotides read TGTGCCAGCAGCTCCGGACTCTCCCTCGGAGGCAATCAGCCCCAGCATTTT. Translated: CASSSGLSLGGNQPQHF. The V gene is TRBV11-2, the J gene TRBJ1-5, with D hard to call. Germline V gene sequence: CDR1 SGHAT, CDR2 FQNNGV. This CDR3 is 17 amino acids long. V lost 4 bases to trimming and J lost 2 bases, with 18 bases between them.

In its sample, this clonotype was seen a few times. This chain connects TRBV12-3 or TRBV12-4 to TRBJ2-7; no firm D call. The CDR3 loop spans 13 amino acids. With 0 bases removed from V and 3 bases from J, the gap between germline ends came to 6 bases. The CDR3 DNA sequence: TGTGCCAGCAGTTTAGCCCAGCACTACGAGCAGTACTTC. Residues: CASSLAQHYEQYF.

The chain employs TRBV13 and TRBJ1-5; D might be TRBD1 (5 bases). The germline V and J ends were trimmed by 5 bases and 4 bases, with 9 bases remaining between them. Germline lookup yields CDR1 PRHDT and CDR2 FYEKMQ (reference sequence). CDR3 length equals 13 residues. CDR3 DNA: TGTGCCAGCAGCGAACGGGGGAATCAGCCCCAGCATTTT. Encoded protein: CASSERGNQPQHF.

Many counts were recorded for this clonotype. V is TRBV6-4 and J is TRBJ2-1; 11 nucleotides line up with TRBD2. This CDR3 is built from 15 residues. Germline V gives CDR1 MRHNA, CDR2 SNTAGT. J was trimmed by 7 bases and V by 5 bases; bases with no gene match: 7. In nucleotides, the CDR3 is TGTGCCAGCAGTCCACTAGCGGGAGAGGGAAATGAGCAGTTCTTC. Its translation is CASSPLAGEGNEQFF.

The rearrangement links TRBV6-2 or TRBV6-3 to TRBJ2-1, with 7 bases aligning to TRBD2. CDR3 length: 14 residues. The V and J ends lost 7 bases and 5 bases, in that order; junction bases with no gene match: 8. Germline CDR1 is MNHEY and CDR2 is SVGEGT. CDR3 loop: CASTLRDYHNEQFF. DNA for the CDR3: TGTGCCAGCACTTTAAGGGACTACCACAATGAGCAGTTCTTC.

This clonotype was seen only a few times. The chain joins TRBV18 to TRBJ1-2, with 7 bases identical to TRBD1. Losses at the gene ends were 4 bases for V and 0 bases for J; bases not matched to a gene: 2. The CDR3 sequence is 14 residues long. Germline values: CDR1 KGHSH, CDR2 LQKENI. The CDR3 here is CASSHRGPNYGYTF. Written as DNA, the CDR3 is TGTGCCAGCTCACACAGGGGACCTAACTATGGCTACACCTTC.

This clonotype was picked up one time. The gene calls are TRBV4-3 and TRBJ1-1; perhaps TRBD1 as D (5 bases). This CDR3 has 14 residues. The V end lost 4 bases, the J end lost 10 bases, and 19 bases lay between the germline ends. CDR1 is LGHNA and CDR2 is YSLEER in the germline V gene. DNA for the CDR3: TGCGCCAGCAGCCCCTTGGCAGGGAAGGAATTAGCTTTCTTT. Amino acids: CASSPLAGKELAFF.

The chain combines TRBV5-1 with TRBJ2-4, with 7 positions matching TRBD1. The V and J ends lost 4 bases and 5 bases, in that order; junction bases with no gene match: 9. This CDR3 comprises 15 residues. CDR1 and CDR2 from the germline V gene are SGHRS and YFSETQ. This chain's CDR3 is CASSARPGTENIQYF. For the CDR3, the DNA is TGCGCCAGCAGCGCGCGACCCGGGACAGAAAACATTCAGTACTTC.

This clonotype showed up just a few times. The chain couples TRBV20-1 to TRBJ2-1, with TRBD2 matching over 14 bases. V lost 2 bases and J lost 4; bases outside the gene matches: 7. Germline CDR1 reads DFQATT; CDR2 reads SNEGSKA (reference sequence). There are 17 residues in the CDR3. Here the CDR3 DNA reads TGCAGTGCTAGACCGGGACTAGCGGGAGAAAGGTACAATGAGCAGTTCTTC. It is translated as CSARPGLAGERYNEQFF.

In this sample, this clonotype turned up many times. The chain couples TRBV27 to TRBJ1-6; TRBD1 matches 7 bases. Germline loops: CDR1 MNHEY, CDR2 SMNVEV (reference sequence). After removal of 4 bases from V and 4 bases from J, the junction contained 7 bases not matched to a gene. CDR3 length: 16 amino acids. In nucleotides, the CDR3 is TGTGCCAGCAGTTCCTCCGGGACAGCTTATAATTCACCCCTCCACTTT. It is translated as CASSSSGTAYNSPLHF.

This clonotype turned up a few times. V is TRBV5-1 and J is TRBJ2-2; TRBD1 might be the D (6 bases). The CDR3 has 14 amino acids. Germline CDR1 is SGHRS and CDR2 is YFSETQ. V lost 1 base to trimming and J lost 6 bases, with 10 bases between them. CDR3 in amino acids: CASSLSGESGELFF. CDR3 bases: TGCGCCAGCAGCTTGTCAGGGGAGTCCGGGGAGCTGTTTTTT.

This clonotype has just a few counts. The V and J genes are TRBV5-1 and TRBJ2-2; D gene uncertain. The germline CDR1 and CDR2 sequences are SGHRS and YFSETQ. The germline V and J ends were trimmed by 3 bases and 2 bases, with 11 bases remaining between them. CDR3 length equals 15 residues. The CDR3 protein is CASSWGGLNTGELFF. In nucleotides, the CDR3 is TGCGCCAGCAGCTGGGGTGGCTTAAACACCGGGGAGCTGTTTTTT.

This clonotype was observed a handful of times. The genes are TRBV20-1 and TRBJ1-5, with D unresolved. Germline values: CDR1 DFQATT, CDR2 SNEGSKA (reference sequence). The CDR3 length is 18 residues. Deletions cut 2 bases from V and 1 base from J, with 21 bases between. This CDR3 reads CSARIHSLAGLSNQPQHF. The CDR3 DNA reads TGCAGTGCTAGAATTCATAGTTTGGCTGGCCTCAGCAATCAGCCCCAGCATTTT.

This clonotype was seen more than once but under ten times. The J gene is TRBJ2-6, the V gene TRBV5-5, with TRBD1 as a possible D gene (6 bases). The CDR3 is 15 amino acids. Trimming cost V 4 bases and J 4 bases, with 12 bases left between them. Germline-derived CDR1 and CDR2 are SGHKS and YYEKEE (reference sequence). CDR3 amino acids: CASSAAGAGANVLTF. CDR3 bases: TGTGCCAGCAGCGCGGCAGGGGCCGGGGCCAACGTCCTGACTTTC.

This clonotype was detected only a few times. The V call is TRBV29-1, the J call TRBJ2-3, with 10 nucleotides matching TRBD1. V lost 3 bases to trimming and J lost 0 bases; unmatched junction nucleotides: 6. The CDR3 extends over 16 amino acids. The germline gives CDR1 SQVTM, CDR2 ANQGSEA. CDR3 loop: CSVEETGGYSTDTQYF. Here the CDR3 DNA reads TGCAGCGTTGAGGAGACAGGGGGCTATAGCACAGATACGCAGTATTTT.

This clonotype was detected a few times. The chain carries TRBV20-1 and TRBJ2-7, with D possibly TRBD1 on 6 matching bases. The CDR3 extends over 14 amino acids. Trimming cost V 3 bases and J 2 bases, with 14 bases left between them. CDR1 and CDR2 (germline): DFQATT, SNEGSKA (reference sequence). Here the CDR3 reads CSASPLDSPYEQYF. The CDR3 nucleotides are TGCAGTGCTAGCCCTCTGGACAGTCCCTACGAGCAGTACTTC.

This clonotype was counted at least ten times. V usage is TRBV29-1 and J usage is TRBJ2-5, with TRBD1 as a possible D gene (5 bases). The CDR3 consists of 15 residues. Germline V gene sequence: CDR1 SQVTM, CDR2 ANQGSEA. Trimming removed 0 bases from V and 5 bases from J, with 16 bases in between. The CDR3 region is CSVEEFFGARETQYF. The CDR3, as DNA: TGCAGCGTTGAAGAATTTTTTGGGGCCAGGGAGACCCAGTACTTC.

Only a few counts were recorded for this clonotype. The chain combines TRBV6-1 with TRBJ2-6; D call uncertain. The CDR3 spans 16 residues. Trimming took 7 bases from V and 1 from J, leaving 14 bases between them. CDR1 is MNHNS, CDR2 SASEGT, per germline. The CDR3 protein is CASTSGRRSGANVLTF. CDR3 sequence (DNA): TGTGCCAGCACCTCCGGACGGCGATCTGGGGCCAACGTCCTGACTTTC.

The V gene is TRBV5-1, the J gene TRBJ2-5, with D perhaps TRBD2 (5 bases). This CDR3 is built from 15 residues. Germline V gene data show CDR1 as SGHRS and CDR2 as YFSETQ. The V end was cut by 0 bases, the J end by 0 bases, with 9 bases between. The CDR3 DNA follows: TGCGCCAGCAGCTTGGCCGCCGGGGACCAAGAGACCCAGTACTTC. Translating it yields CASSLAAGDQETQYF.

CDR3 DNA: TGTGCCAGCAGCTTAGATGGGACAGGTTCTGGCTACACCTTC. It translates to CASSLDGTGSGYTF. The rearrangement joins TRBV7-9 to TRBJ1-2; 8 bases fit TRBD1. J was trimmed by 7 bases and V by 1 base; bases with no gene match: 5. This CDR3 region has 14 residues. Germline V gene lookup returns CDR1 SEHNR and CDR2 FQNEAQ (reference sequence).